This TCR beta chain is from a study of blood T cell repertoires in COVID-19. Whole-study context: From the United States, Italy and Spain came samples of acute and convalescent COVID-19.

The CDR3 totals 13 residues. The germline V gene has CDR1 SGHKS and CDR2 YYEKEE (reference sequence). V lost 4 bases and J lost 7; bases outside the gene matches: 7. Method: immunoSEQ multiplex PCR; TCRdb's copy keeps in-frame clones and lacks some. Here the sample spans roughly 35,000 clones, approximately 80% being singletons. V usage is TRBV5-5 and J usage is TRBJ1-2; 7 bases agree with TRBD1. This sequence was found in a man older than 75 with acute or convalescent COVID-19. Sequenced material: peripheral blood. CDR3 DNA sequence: TGTGCCAGCAGCCCGACAGGGTCTGCTGGCTACACCTTC. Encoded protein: CASSPTGSAGYTF.